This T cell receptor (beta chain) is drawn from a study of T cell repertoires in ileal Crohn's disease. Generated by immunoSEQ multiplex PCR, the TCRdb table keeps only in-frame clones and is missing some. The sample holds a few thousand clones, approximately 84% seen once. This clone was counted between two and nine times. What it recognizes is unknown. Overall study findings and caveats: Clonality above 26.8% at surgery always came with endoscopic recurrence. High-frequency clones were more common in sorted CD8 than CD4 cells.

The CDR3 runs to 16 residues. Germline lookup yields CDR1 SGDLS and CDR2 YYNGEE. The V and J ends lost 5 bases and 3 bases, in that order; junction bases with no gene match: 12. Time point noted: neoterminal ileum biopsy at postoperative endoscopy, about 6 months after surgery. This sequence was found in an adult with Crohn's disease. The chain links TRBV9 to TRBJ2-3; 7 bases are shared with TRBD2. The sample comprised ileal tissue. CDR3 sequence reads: CASSPDGRGKTDTQYF. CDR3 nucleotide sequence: TGTGCCAGCAGTCCGGATGGGCGGGGGAAGACAGATACGCAGTATTTT.